The T cell receptor (beta chain) under discussion was sequenced for a study of T-cell memory formation after mild COVID-19. Sample barcodes and UMIs were carried by the TCR alpha and TCR beta cDNA libraries that 5'RACE generated with constant-segment primers. TCRdb reprocessed the 5' RACE reads with MiXCR, giving one entry per CDR3 protein. The sample contains about 180,000 distinct CDR3 sequences, under 20% of which appear only once. Per the germline V gene, CDR1 is MNHEY and CDR2 is SVGEGT. V was pared by 5 bases and J by 7 bases, with 20 bases between. The CDR3 extends over 15 amino acids. Sequenced sample: PBMCs or a T cell subset sorted from them (not recorded which). This chain joins TRBV6-2 or TRBV6-3 and TRBJ1-1, with D possibly being TRBD1 (5 bases). The sequence derives from an adult woman who had mild COVID-19 (a few samples of this study predate the infection). Cell type and time point are not known. The CDR3 region is CASSPYSGRGGEAFF. The CDR3 nucleotides read TGTGCCAGCAGTCCTTACTCAGGGAGGGGCGGTGAAGCTTTCTTT.